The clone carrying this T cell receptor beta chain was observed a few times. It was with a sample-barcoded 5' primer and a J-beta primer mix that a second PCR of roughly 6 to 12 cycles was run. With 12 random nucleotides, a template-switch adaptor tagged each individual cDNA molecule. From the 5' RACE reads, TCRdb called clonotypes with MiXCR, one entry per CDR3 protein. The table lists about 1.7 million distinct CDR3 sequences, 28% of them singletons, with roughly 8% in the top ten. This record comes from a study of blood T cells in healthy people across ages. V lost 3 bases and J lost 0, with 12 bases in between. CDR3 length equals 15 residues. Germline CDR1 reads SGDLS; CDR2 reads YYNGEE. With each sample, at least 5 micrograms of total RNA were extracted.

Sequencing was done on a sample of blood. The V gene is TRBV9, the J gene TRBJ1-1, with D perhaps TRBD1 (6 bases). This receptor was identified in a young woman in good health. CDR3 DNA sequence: TGTGCCAGCAGCGCCGGACAGTTCATGAACACTGAAGCTTTCTTT. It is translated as CASSAGQFMNTEAFF.